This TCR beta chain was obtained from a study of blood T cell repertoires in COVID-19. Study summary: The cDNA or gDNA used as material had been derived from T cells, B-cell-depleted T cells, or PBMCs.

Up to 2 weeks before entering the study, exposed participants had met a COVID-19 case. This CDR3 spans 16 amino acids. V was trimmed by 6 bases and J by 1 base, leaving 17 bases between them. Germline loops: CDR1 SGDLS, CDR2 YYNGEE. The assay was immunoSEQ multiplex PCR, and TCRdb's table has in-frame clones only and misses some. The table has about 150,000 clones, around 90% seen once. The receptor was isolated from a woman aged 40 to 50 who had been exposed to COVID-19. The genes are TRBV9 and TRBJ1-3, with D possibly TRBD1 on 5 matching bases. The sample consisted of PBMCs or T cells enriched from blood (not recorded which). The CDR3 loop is CASNATVGGSGNTIYF. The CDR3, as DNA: TGTGCCAGCAACGCGACGGTGGGGGGATCTGGAAACACCATATATTTT.